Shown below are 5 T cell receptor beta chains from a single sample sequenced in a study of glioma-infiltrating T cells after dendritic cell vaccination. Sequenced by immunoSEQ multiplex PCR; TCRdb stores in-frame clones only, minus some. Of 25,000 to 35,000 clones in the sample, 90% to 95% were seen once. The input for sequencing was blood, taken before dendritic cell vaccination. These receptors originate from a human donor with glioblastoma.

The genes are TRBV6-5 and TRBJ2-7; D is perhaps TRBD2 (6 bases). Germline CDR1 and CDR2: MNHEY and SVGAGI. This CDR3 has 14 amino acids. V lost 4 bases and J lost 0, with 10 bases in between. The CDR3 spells CASSLAANSYEQYF. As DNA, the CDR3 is TGTGCCAGCAGTTTAGCGGCCAACTCCTACGAGCAGTACTTC.

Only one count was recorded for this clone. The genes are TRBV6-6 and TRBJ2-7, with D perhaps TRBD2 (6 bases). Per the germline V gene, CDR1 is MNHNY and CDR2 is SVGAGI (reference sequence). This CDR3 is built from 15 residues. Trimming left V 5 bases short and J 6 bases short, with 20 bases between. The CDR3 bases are TGTGCCAGCAGTCCCCGCGGGGCCTCCTTTAGCGAGCAGTACTTC. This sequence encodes CASSPRGASFSEQYF.

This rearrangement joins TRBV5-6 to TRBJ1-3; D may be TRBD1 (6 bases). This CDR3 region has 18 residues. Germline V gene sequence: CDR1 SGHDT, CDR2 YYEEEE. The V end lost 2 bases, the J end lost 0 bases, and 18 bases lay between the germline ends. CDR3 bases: TGTGCCAGCAGCTTTGCCGGGTATGGGGGCCTCTCTGGAAACACCATATATTTT. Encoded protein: CASSFAGYGGLSGNTIYF.

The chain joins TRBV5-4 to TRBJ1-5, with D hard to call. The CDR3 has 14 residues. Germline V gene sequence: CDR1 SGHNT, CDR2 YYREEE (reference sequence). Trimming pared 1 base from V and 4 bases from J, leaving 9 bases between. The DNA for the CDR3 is TGTGCCAGCAGCTTGAAGGGAGCAAATCAGCCCCAGCATTTT. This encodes CASSLKGANQPQHF.

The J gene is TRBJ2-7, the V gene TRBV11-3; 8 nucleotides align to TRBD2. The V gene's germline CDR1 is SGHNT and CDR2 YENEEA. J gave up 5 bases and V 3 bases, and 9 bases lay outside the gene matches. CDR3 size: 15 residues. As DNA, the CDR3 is TGTGCCAGCAGCTTGGGTACGGGGGGGCCCGACGAGCAGTACTTC. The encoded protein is CASSLGTGGPDEQYF.